This T cell receptor beta chain comes out of a study of T cells after yellow fever vaccination. Trimming took 3 bases from V and 13 from J, leaving 16 bases between them. The CDR3 is 13 amino acids. Germline values: CDR1 KGHSH, CDR2 LQKENI. This clonotype was found many times. Antigen unknown. Study outcomes and limitations: A faster peak, day 5 versus 15, was reached by the weaker secondary response. A minor fraction of clonotypes spanned both CD4 and CD8 compartments.

The study made its TCR cDNA through 5'RACE template switching. That step introduced a universal primer site along with UMIs. TCRdb fed the 5' RACE reads into MiXCR, producing one record per CDR3 protein. Among about 69,000 distinct CDR3 sequences listed, around 5% were seen once. This material consisted of CD4+ T cells sorted from PBMCs, taken more than 13 days after the first yellow fever vaccination. This sequence joins TRBV18 and TRBJ2-4; D uncertain. This sequence originates from a young man who received the YFV17D yellow fever vaccine. The CDR3 is CASSPSRRDFQYF. The CDR3 DNA sequence: TGTGCCAGCTCACCTAGTCGCAGAGACTTCCAGTACTTC.